Listed here is a single T cell receptor beta chain. This entry comes from a study of CD8+CD57+ T cells in acquired aplastic anemia. Study overall: Sorted CD4+ and CD8+ cells yielded DNA averaging about 3.2 ug.

Whoever was chosen for sequencing had shown CD8+CD57+ cell expansion by flow cytometry. The TCR beta profiling, which covered VDJ combination and CDR3 sequence, was carried out using genomic DNA as the template. TCRdb re-called the reads through MiXCR, storing one row per CDR3 protein. The sample lists around 150,000 distinct CDR3 sequences; 71% were seen once. Germline V gene data show CDR1 as SGHDN and CDR2 as FVKESK. The CDR3 totals 17 residues. Specimen: sorted CD4+, CD8+, or CD8+CD57+ T cells (not recorded which) from PBMCs. This chain links TRBV14 with TRBJ2-5; 9 bases line up with TRBD2. The DNA end lines up better with TRBJ2-7; the J call may be wrong. This sequence was found in a human donor with aplastic anemia. CDR3 in amino acids: CASSQVSGGPTSYEQYF. CDR3 DNA sequence: TGTGCCAGCAGCCAAGTTAGCGGGGGCCCAACCTCCTACGAGCAGTACTTC.